One sample yielded the 32 T cell receptor beta chains listed below, sequenced in a study of T cell responses to AZD1222 COVID-19 vaccine. The protocol was immunoSEQ multiplex PCR, while the TCRdb copy is restricted to in-frame clones and leaves out a portion. The sample includes 150,000 to 200,000 clones, roughly 92% of them seen just once. Sample: peripheral blood, taken on day 0 of AZD1222 vaccination. All receptors come from an adult in good health.

The chain recombines TRBV5-5 with TRBJ1-6; no clear D gene. The V end lost 4 bases, the J end lost 7 bases, and 12 bases lay between the germline ends. The CDR3 has 14 residues. In germline, CDR1 is SGHKS, CDR2 YYEKEE (reference sequence). For the CDR3, the DNA is TGTGCCAGCAGCCCGGACGGGCCGAATTCACCCCTCCACTTT. It encodes CASSPDGPNSPLHF.

This chain joins TRBV19 and TRBJ1-4, with TRBD1 as a possible D gene (5 bases). Trimming pared 1 base from V and 5 bases from J, leaving 8 bases between. Germline CDR1 and CDR2: LNHDA and SQIVND (reference sequence). There are 14 residues in the CDR3. The CDR3 reads CASSIAGLNEKLFF. The CDR3 DNA sequence: TGTGCCAGTAGTATAGCAGGGCTCAATGAAAAACTGTTTTTT.

The chain joins TRBV5-4 to TRBJ2-4; tentative D call: TRBD1 (5 bases). The CDR3 sequence is 17 residues long. Trimming stripped 2 bases from V and 0 bases from J, with 15 bases between. CDR1 is SGHNT and CDR2 is YYREEE in the germline V gene (reference sequence). The CDR3: CASSFRQIPLAKNIQYF. In DNA form, the CDR3 reads TGTGCCAGCAGCTTTAGACAGATTCCTCTAGCCAAAAACATTCAGTACTTC.

This clone occurred once. The chain uses TRBV5-8 and TRBJ2-5, with TRBD2 as a possible D gene (5 bases). This CDR3 has 13 residues. Looked up from germline, CDR1 is SGHTS and CDR2 is YDEGEE. V was trimmed by 4 bases and J by 7 bases, leaving 14 bases between them. CDR3 in DNA: TGTGCCAGCAGCGACGGGGTTATCTGGACCCAGTACTTC. This gives the protein CASSDGVIWTQYF. Combining the CDR3 with reference TRBV5-8 and TRBJ2-5 gives the whole variable domain EAGVTQSPTHLIKTRGQQATLRCSPISGHTSVYWYQQALGLGLQFLLWYDEGEERNRGNFPPRFSGRQFPNYSSELNVNALELEDSALYLCASSDGVIWTQYFGPGTRLLVL.

This clone has more than one count but fewer than ten. The rearrangement links TRBV7-9 to TRBJ1-5, with D perhaps matching TRBD1 (5 bases). This CDR3 comprises 19 residues. V was pared by 0 bases and J by 3 bases, with 21 bases between. Germline V gene sequence: CDR1 SEHNR, CDR2 FQNEAQ (reference sequence). Written as DNA, the CDR3 is TGTGCCAGCAGCTTAGCGCGGGGACCCTTCTCGGGTTACAATCAGCCCCAGCATTTT. This sequence encodes CASSLARGPFSGYNQPQHF.

The chain couples TRBV5-5 to TRBJ1-5; 8 bases align to TRBD1. The CDR3 is 15 amino acids. Germline V gives CDR1 SGHKS, CDR2 YYEKEE (reference sequence). V lost 0 bases, J lost 7 bases, and 6 bases stayed unmatched. In DNA, the CDR3 is TGTGCCAGCAGCTTGGGGACAGGGTACCGCCAGCCCCAGCATTTT. Encoded protein: CASSLGTGYRQPQHF. Full variable domain (rest looked up from reference TRBV5-5 and TRBJ1-5): DAGVTQSPTHLIKTRGQQVTLRCSPISGHKSVSWYQQVLGQGPQFIFQYYEKEERGRGNFPDRFSARQFPNYSSELNVNALLLGDSALYLCASSLGTGYRQPQHFGDGTRLSIL.

J is TRBJ2-2 and V is TRBV28; no clear D gene. The CDR3 is 14 residues long. Germline V gene data show CDR1 as MDHEN and CDR2 as SYDVKM. V was shortened by 2 bases and J by 6 bases, with 10 bases between the two germline ends. The CDR3 loop is CASSLKLYAGELFF. The CDR3, as DNA: TGTGCCAGCAGTTTAAAGCTATACGCCGGGGAGCTGTTTTTT. Filled out from reference TRBV28 and TRBJ2-2, the complete variable domain reads DVKVTQSSRYLVKRTGEKVFLECVQDMDHENMFWYRQDPGLGLRLIYFSYDVKMKEKGDIPEGYSVSREKKERFSLILESASTNQTSMYLCASSLKLYAGELFFGEGSRLTVL.

The chain carries TRBV7-2 and TRBJ2-7; tentatively, D is TRBD2 (5 bases). V gave up 2 bases and J gave up 6 bases, with 17 bases separating them. Germline V gene sequence: CDR1 SGHTA, CDR2 FQGNSA. This CDR3 spans 15 amino acids. The CDR3 DNA is TGTGCCAGCAGCTTAAACGGGCGAGCGGCCGGCGAGCAGTACTTC. This codes for CASSLNGRAAGEQYF. The full variable domain, in which reference TRBV7-2 and TRBJ2-7 provide the parts outside the CDR3, is GAGVSQSPSNKVTEKGKDVELRCDPISGHTALYWYRQSLGQGLEFLIYFQGNSAPDKSGLPSDRFSAERTGGSVSTLTIQRTQQEDSAVYLCASSLNGRAAGEQYFGPGTRLTVT.

The CDR3 region has the DNA TGTGCCAGCAGCTTGGGACAGGGAATGCGGGAGCAGTTCTTC. This sequence encodes CASSLGQGMREQFF. This chain uses TRBV5-4 with TRBJ2-1; 7 bases match TRBD1. With 0 bases clipped from V and 10 bases from J, the junction kept 7 bases outside the gene matches. Germline CDR1 SGHNT, CDR2 YYREEE (reference sequence). The CDR3 consists of 14 residues.

V is TRBV4-2 and J is TRBJ1-3; D not certain. Trimming took 0 bases from V and 0 from J, leaving 15 bases between them. Germline CDR1 reads LGHNA; CDR2 reads YNFKEQ. This CDR3 has 18 residues. CDR3 in amino acids: CASSQEISTGDSGNTIYF. Here the CDR3 DNA reads TGTGCCAGCAGCCAAGAAATTTCGACGGGAGACTCTGGAAACACCATATATTTT.

This rearrangement joins TRBV7-2 to TRBJ1-2, with TRBD1 as a possible D gene (5 bases). The CDR3 sequence is 13 residues long. Trimming removed 3 bases from V and 8 bases from J, with 13 bases in between. The germline CDR1 and CDR2 sequences are SGHTA and FQGNSA. Here the CDR3 reads CASSLGLGEGYTF. In DNA, the CDR3 is TGTGCCAGCAGCTTGGGACTGGGCGAGGGCTACACCTTC.

This clone was seen once. The chain recombines TRBV2 with TRBJ2-7, with D tentatively TRBD1 (5 bases). Germline CDR1 and CDR2: SNHLY and FYNNEI. Trimming took off 3 bases at V and 1 base at J, with 13 bases between the two ends. This CDR3 comprises 15 residues. In DNA, the CDR3 is TGTGCCAGCAGTGATGGTGACAGCCGGTCCTACGAGCAGTACTTC. This sequence encodes CASSDGDSRSYEQYF.

The chain carries TRBV25-1 and TRBJ2-2; 7 bases match TRBD1. The germline CDR1 and CDR2 sequences are MGHDK and SYGVNS. V shed 6 bases, J shed 5 bases, and the junction held 6 bases outside the gene matches. This CDR3 region has 14 residues. As DNA, the CDR3 is TGTGCCAGCAGGGACCAACAGGGGACCGGGGAGCTGTTTTTT. Translated: CASRDQQGTGELFF.

The rearrangement joins TRBV11-2 to TRBJ2-7, with TRBD1 matching 8 bases. The CDR3 covers 15 residues. Per the germline V gene, CDR1 is SGHAT and CDR2 is FQNNGV. The V gene end was trimmed by 1 base and the J gene end by 6 bases; junction bases not matched to a gene: 8. CDR3 in amino acids: CASSLGRGQWSEQYF. As DNA, the CDR3 is TGTGCCAGCAGCTTAGGCAGGGGGCAATGGTCCGAGCAGTACTTC.

This chain uses TRBV12-3 or TRBV12-4 with TRBJ2-5; TRBD1 matches 8 bases. The CDR3 spans 13 residues. Trimming removed 6 bases from V and 5 bases from J; junction bases left unmatched: 5. CDR3 nucleotide sequence: TGTGCCAGCAGAAAGGACAGGGTGGAGACCCAGTACTTC. It codes for CASRKDRVETQYF.

The genes are TRBV3-1 (or the pseudogene TRBV3-2) and TRBJ2-2; D may correspond to TRBD1 or TRBD2 (5 bases each). The CDR3 has 14 residues. In germline, CDR1 is LGHDT, CDR2 YNNKEL (reference sequence). V lost 7 bases to trimming and J lost 0 bases, with 9 bases between them. CDR3 sequence: CASTRGPNTGELFF. CDR3 DNA sequence: TGTGCCAGCACGAGGGGCCCGAACACCGGGGAGCTGTTTTTT.

The gene calls are TRBV25-1 and TRBJ1-2, with D unclear. The CDR3 has 13 residues. Trimming cost V 3 bases and J 1 base, with 6 bases left between them. Germline-derived CDR1 and CDR2 are MGHDK and SYGVNS. CDR3 sequence (DNA): TGTGCCAGCAGTGACAGGTTTAACTATGGCTACACCTTC. It specifies CASSDRFNYGYTF.

This clone was observed once. V usage is TRBV5-6 and J usage is TRBJ2-2; 13 bases agree with TRBD2. V lost 4 bases to trimming and J lost 4 bases; unmatched junction nucleotides: 4. This CDR3 is built from 16 residues. Per germline, CDR1 SGHDT and CDR2 YYEEEE. The CDR3: CASSAGLAGSTGELFF. Written as DNA, the CDR3 is TGTGCCAGCAGCGCGGGACTAGCGGGGAGCACCGGGGAGCTGTTTTTT.

Only one count was recorded for this clone. The chain uses TRBV27 and TRBJ2-7; TRBD2 is a possible D gene (6 bases). Between the trimmed V and J ends, which lost 2 bases and 3 bases, there was a span of 11 bases. The CDR3 is 14 residues long. Germline V lookup: CDR1 MNHEY, CDR2 SMNVEV (reference sequence). The chain's CDR3 is CASSLGGINYEQYF. The CDR3 DNA sequence: TGTGCCAGCAGTTTAGGAGGGATTAACTACGAGCAGTACTTC.

The J gene is TRBJ2-5, the V gene TRBV19, with 8 bases aligning to TRBD2. The CDR3 loop spans 15 amino acids. The V gene end was trimmed by 8 bases and the J gene end by 3 bases; junction bases not matched to a gene: 11. Germline V gene data show CDR1 as LNHDA and CDR2 as SQIVND (reference sequence). CDR3 nucleotides: TGTGCCAGTTCTACGTGGGAAGCGGGGGAAGAGACCCAGTACTTC. This codes for CASSTWEAGEETQYF.

The chain is built from TRBV7-2 and TRBJ1-6; maybe TRBD1 (5 bases). Germline CDR1 is SGHTA and CDR2 is FQGNSA. This CDR3 contains 14 residues. V lost 4 bases to trimming and J lost 7 bases, with 11 bases between them. The CDR3 bases are TGTGCCAGCAGCTGGGACGTTAGAAATTCACCCCTCCACTTT. Its protein product is CASSWDVRNSPLHF.

This chain connects TRBV10-1 to TRBJ2-5; 11 bases are shared with TRBD2. The CDR3 has 18 residues. Germline V gives CDR1 WNHNN, CDR2 SYGVQD (reference sequence). V dropped 0 bases and J dropped 1; count of bases not matched to a gene: 7. The CDR3: CASSESASGGSSQETQYF. The CDR3 DNA is TGCGCCAGCAGTGAGTCAGCTAGCGGGGGGTCAAGCCAAGAGACCCAGTACTTC.

The chain uses TRBV7-9 and TRBJ2-2; D uncertain. V was pared by 5 bases and J by 0 bases, with 13 bases between. The length of the CDR3 is 16 residues. CDR1 and CDR2 (germline): SEHNR, FQNEAQ (reference sequence). In nucleotides, the CDR3 is TGTGCCAGCAGCGCTAACTTAGGCCCGAACACCGGGGAGCTGTTTTTT. This sequence encodes CASSANLGPNTGELFF.

The rearrangement uses TRBV2 and TRBJ2-1; D possibly corresponds to TRBD2 (7 bases). The CDR3 has 15 residues. V dropped 10 bases and J dropped 4 bases, with 20 bases sitting between them. The V gene's germline CDR1 is SNHLY and CDR2 FYNNEI. CDR3 sequence reads: CATHREGGRYNEQFF. The CDR3, as DNA: TGTGCCACCCATCGAGAGGGGGGGCGTTACAATGAGCAGTTCTTC.

V and J are TRBV7-2 and TRBJ2-7; TRBD2 agrees at 8 bases. The CDR3 sequence is 15 residues long. V was pared by 5 bases and J by 6 bases, with 12 bases of the junction left unmatched. The V gene's germline CDR1 is SGHTA and CDR2 FQGNSA. The CDR3 reads CASSQSFRGRIEQYF. Here the CDR3 DNA reads TGTGCCAGCAGCCAGAGTTTCCGCGGGAGGATCGAGCAGTACTTC.

The chain combines TRBV5-1 with TRBJ1-1; 10 bases fit TRBD1. This CDR3 has 15 amino acids. Germline loops: CDR1 SGHRS, CDR2 YFSETQ. V was clipped by 4 bases and J by 0 bases; unmatched bases: 3. CDR3 sequence (DNA): TGCGCCAGCAGCCGGGACAGGGGCGTGAACACTGAAGCTTTCTTT. It codes for CASSRDRGVNTEAFF.

The gene calls are TRBV7-9 and TRBJ1-2, with unresolved D. This CDR3 spans 16 amino acids. Trimming cost V 1 base and J 4 bases, with 16 bases left between them. The V gene's germline CDR1 is SEHNR and CDR2 FQNEAQ (reference sequence). The CDR3 bases are TGTGCCAGCAGCTTAGAGGGCAGCTCAAGGAGCTATGGCTACACCTTC. It specifies CASSLEGSSRSYGYTF. Full variable domain (outside the CDR3, taken from reference TRBV7-9 and TRBJ1-2): DTGVSQNPRHKITKRGQNVTFRCDPISEHNRLYWYRQTLGQGPEFLTYFQNEAQLEKSRLLSDRFSAERPKGSFSTLEIQRTEQGDSAMYLCASSLEGSSRSYGYTFGSGTRLTVV.

V is TRBV4-1 and J is TRBJ2-1; a weak D match, TRBD2 (6 bases). The CDR3 extends over 16 amino acids. CDR1 and CDR2 from the germline V gene are MGHRA and YSYEKL. V was clipped by 4 bases and J by 8 bases, with 21 bases between them. CDR3 sequence: CASSPLAGTPGDEQFF. Written as DNA, the CDR3 is TGCGCCAGCAGCCCGCTAGCCGGGACCCCGGGGGATGAGCAGTTCTTC.

This rearrangement joins TRBV5-1 to TRBJ1-2, with 10 bases matching TRBD1. The germline V gene encodes CDR1 SGHRS and CDR2 YFSETQ. This CDR3 contains 13 residues. V lost 4 bases and J lost 5; bases outside the gene matches: 2. The CDR3 protein is CASSTGQGYGYTF. The CDR3, as DNA: TGCGCCAGCAGCACGGGACAGGGGTATGGCTACACCTTC.

The chain carries TRBV6-6 and TRBJ2-3; TRBD2 agrees at 8 bases. Germline V gives CDR1 MNHNY, CDR2 SVGAGI (reference sequence). This CDR3 is 16 amino acids long. V lost 6 bases to trimming and J lost 2 bases; unmatched junction nucleotides: 10. The CDR3 nucleotides are TGTGCCAGCAGGCTCCCCGGGGGGGGCCACACAGATACGCAGTATTTT. It encodes CASRLPGGGHTDTQYF.

The chain uses TRBV5-5 and TRBJ1-3; perhaps TRBD1 as D (5 bases). CDR3 length: 15 amino acids. The V end lost 2 bases, the J end lost 0 bases, and 9 bases lay between the germline ends. CDR1 is SGHKS and CDR2 is YYEKEE in the germline V gene (reference sequence). The CDR3 DNA reads as TGTGCCAGCAGCTTAAGACAGAGCTCTGGAAACACCATATATTTT. Encoded protein: CASSLRQSSGNTIYF. The full variable domain, completed using reference TRBV5-5 and TRBJ1-3, is DAGVTQSPTHLIKTRGQQVTLRCSPISGHKSVSWYQQVLGQGPQFIFQYYEKEERGRGNFPDRFSARQFPNYSSELNVNALLLGDSALYLCASSLRQSSGNTIYFGEGSWLTVV.

This chain connects TRBV11-2 to TRBJ1-4; 7 nucleotides align to TRBD1. J gave up 7 bases and V 3 bases, and 5 bases lay outside the gene matches. Germline V lookup: CDR1 SGHAT, CDR2 FQNNGV. The CDR3 runs 14 residues. CDR3 protein: CASSFQGVSEKLFF. The CDR3 DNA sequence: TGTGCCAGCAGCTTCCAGGGGGTCTCTGAAAAACTGTTTTTT.